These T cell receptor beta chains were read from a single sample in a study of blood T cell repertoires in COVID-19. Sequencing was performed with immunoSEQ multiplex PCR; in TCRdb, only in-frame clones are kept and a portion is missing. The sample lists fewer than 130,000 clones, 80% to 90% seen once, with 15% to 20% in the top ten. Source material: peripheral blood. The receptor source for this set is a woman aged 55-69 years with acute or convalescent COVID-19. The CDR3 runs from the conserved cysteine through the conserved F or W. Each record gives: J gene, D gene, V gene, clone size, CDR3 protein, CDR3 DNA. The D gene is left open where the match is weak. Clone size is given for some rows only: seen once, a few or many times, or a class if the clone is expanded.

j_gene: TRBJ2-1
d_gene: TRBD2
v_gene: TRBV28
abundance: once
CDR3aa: CASSLSSGVSSYNEQFF
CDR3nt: TGTGCCAGCAGTTTAAGTAGCGGGGTTTCCTCCTACAATGAGCAGTTCTTC

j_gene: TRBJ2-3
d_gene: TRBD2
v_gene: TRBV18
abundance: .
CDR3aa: CASSPNAAGGTDTQYF
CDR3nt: TGTGCCAGCTCCCCGAACGCAGCGGGGGGGACAGATACGCAGTATTTT

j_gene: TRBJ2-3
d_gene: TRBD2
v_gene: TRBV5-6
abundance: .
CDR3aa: CASGPGLNTDTQYF
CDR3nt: TGTGCCAGCGGTCCGGGACTAAACACAGATACGCAGTATTTT

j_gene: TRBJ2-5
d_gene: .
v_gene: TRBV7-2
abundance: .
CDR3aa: CASSLGTRTQGETQYF
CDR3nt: TGTGCCAGCAGCTTAGGAACGAGGACCCAGGGAGAGACCCAGTACTTC

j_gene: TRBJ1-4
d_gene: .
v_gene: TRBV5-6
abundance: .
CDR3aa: CASSRLRPGEKLFF
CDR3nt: TGTGCCAGCAGCCGACTCCGCCCCGGTGAAAAACTGTTTTTT

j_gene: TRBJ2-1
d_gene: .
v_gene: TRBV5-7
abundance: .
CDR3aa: CASSLRNEQFF
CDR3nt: TGTGCCAGCAGCCTTAGAAATGAGCAGTTCTTC

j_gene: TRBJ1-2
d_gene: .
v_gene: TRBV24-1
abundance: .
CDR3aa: CATSKTATENNYGYTF
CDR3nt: TGTGCCACCAGTAAGACAGCAACCGAAAACAACTATGGCTACACCTTC

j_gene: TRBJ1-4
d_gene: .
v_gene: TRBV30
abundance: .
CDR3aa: CAWATVFNEKLFF
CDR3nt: TGTGCCTGGGCCACGGTCTTTAATGAAAAACTGTTTTTT

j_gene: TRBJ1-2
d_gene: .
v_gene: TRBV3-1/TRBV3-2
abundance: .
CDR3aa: CASSQSLAALNYGYTF
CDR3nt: TGTGCCAGCAGCCAAAGCCTAGCAGCTTTAAACTATGGCTACACCTTC

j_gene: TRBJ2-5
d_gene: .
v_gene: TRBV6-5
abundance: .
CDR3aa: CASSYDSTETQYF
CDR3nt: TGTGCCAGCAGTTACGACAGTACCGAGACCCAGTACTTC

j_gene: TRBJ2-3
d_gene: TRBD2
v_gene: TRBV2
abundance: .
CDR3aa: CASKLAGVPPDTQYF
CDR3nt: TGTGCCAGCAAACTAGCGGGGGTACCCCCCGATACGCAGTATTTT

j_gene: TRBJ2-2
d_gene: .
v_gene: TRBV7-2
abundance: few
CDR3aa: CASSPRRLSNTGELFF
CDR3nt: TGTGCCAGCAGCCCTCGGCGGCTATCCAACACCGGGGAGCTGTTTTTT

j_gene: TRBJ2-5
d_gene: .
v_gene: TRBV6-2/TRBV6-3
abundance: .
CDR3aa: CASSHGSPQYF
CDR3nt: TGTGCCAGCAGTCACGGGTCACCCCAGTACTTC

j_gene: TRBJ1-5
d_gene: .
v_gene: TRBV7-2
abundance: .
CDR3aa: CASSFFVGEPQHF
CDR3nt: TGTGCCAGCAGCTTTTTCGTCGGTGAGCCCCAGCATTTT

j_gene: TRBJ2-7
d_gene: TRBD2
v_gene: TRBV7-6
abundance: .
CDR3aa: CASSLGGRGAPYEQYF
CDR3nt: TGTGCCAGCAGCTTAGGGGGGCGGGGGGCTCCCTACGAGCAGTACTTC

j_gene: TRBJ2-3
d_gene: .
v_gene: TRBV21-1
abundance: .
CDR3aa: CASRQGTDTQYF
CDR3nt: TGTGCCAGCAGGCAGGGAACAGATACGCAGTATTTT

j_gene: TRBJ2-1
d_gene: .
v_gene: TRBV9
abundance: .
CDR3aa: CASSVGASENNEQFF
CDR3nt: TGTGCCAGCAGCGTAGGGGCTAGCGAAAACAATGAGCAGTTCTTC